This T cell receptor (beta chain) derives from a study of cytomegalovirus exposure and HLA in healthy donors. This PCR relied on a set of 60 Vbeta primers and 13 Jbeta primers. The table came from immunoSEQ multiplex PCR; TCRdb's copy has only in-frame clones and leaves some out. The table includes over 100,000 clones, just under 90% detected once. This CDR3 has 12 amino acids. The V end lost 6 bases, the J end lost 6 bases, and 14 bases lay between the germline ends. CDR1 SQVTM and CDR2 ANQGSEA come from the germline V gene. The receptor was derived from a woman in her twenties or thirties in good health and CMV-seronegative. The material sequenced was PBMCs. The rearrangement joins TRBV29-1 to TRBJ1-2; no reliable D call. Here the CDR3 DNA reads TGCAGCGTCCCTGATGACATTCATGGCTACACCTTC. This sequence encodes CSVPDDIHGYTF.